The source of this T cell receptor (beta chain) is a study of T cell repertoires in cytomegalovirus infection. For this clonotype: What it recognizes is unknown.

The study's findings and limits: HLA-C-restricted, CMV-specific TCR beta clonotypes were dominant ex vivo. Identification of carriers of CMV plus the relevant HLA was performed using cumulative public TCR beta family frequency.

CDR3 length: 17 amino acids. Germline values: CDR1 SGHRS, CDR2 YFSETQ. V dropped 2 bases and J dropped 4; count of bases not matched to a gene: 9. Each CDR3 protein is one row after TCRdb ran MiXCR on the reads. The sample shows fewer than 70,000 distinct CDR3 sequences, roughly 28% of them seen only once. This specimen was CD8+ T cells from cultured PBMCs, taken from culture after CMV antigen stimulation. The genes are TRBV5-1 and TRBJ2-6; 7 bases are shared with TRBD1. The receptor's source is a human donor in good health (CMV status not recorded). Some clones in this sample may be carry-over from other donors' samples. The CDR3 reads CASSLGGVGLGANVLTF. The CDR3 DNA follows: TGCGCCAGCAGCTTAGGGGGCGTCGGCCTCGGGGCCAACGTCCTGACTTTC.